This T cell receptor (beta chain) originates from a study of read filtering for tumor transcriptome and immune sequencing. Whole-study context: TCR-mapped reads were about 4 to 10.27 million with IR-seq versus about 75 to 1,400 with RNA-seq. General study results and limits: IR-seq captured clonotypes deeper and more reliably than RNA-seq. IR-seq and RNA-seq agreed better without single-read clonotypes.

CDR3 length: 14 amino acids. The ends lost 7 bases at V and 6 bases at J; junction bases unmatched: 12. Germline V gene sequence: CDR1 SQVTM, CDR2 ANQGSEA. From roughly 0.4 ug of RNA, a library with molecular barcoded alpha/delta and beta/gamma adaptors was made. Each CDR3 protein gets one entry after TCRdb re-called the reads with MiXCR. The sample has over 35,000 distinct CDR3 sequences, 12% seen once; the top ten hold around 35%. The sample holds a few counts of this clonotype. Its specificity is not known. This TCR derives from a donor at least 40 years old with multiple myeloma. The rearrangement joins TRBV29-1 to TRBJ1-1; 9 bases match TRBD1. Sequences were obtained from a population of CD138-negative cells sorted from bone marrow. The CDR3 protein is CSARGDRDNSEAFF. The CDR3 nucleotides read TGCAGCGCCAGAGGGGACAGGGATAACTCTGAAGCTTTCTTT.